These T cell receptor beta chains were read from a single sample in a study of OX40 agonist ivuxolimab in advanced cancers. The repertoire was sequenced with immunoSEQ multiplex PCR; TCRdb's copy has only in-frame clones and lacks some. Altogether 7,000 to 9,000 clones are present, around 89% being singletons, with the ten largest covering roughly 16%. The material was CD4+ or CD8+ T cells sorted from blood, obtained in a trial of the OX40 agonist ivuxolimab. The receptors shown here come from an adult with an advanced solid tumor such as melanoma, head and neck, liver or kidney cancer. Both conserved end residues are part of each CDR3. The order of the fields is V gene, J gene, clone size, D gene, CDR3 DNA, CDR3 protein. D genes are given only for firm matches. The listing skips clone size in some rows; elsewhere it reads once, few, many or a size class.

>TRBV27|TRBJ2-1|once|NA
TGTGCCAGCAGTCACCTCCGGGAGAGGTACAATGAGCAGTTCTTC
CASSHLRERYNEQFF
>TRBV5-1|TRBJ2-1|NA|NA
TGCGCCAGCAGCTCGACTACCTCTCGGGAGCAGTTCTTC
CASSSTTSREQFF
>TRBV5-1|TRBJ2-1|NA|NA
TGCGCCAGCAGCCCCGCGAGCGCGGTCTACAATGAGCAGTTCTTC
CASSPASAVYNEQFF
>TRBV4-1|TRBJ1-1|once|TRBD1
TGCGCCAGCAGTCCGGACAGGGTCGTGGCGGAAGCTTTCTTT
CASSPDRVVAEAFF
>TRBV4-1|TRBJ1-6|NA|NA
TGCGCCAGCAGCCAAGAACCGAATTCACCCCTCCACTTT
CASSQEPNSPLHF
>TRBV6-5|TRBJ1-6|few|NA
TGTGCCAGCAGTTGGGAGGCAGATCGATATTCACCCCTCCACTTT
CASSWEADRYSPLHF
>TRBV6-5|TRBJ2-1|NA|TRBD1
TGTGCCAGCAGTTCCCGGGACAGGGGATACAATGAGCAGTTCTTC
CASSSRDRGYNEQFF
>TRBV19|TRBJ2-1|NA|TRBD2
TGTGCCAGTAGTTTCGGGAGGGCCTCCAATGAGCAGTTCTTC
CASSFGRASNEQFF
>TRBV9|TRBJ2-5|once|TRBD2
TGTGCCAGCAGCGGGGCTAGCGGGAAAGAGACCCAGTACTTC
CASSGASGKETQYF
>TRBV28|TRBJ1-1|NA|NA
TGTGCCAGCAGTTTTGAGTACAGCATGAACACTGAAGCTTTCTTT
CASSFEYSMNTEAFF
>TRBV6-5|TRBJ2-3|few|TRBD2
TGTGCCAGCAGTTTATTAAGCGGGGGAGGGACAGATACGCAGTATTTT
CASSLLSGGGTDTQYF
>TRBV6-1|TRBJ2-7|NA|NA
TGTGCCACCCTATGGGGGTCCTACGAGCAGTACTTC
CATLWGSYEQYF
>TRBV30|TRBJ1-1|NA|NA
TGTGCCTGGAACTGGGACGGTAACACTGAAGCTTTCTTT
CAWNWDGNTEAFF
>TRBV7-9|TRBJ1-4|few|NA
TGTGCCAGCAGCTATTTCCTGGGAGAAAAACTGTTTTTT
CASSYFLGEKLFF
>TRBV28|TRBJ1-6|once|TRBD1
TGTGCCAGCAGTTTCGGACAGGTGGATAATTCACCCCTCCACTTT
CASSFGQVDNSPLHF
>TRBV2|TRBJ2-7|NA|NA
TGTGCCATCCCCGGTACAGGGAGGTACGAGCAGTACTTC
CAIPGTGRYEQYF
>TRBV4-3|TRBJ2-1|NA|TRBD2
TGCGCCAGCAGCCAATTCGAACTAGCGGGGGAAGGTAATGAGCAGTTCTTC
CASSQFELAGEGNEQFF
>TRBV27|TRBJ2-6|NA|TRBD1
TGTGCCAGCAGTTTATCCCACCCCTGGACAGGGACCGTCTCTGGGGCCAACGTCCTGACTTTC
CASSLSHPWTGTVSGANVLTF
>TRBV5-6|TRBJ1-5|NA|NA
TGTGCCAGCAGCTGGGGCAATCAGCCCCAGCATTTT
CASSWGNQPQHF
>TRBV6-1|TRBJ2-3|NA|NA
TGTGCCAGCAGTTCAGATCTAGATACGCAGTATTTT
CASSSDLDTQYF
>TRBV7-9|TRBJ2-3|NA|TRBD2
TGTGCCAGCATCCCCGCGTCGGGGGGGCCAGATACGCAGTATTTT
CASIPASGGPDTQYF
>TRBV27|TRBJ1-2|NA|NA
TGTGCCAGCAGTTTATCCCTGGGACACCTGTATGGCTACACCTTC
CASSLSLGHLYGYTF
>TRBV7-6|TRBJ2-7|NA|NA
TGTGCCAGCCGGGACAACTCCTACGAGCAGTACTTC
CASRDNSYEQYF
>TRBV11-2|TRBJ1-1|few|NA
TGTGCCAGCAGCTTAACTGAAGCTTTCTTT
CASSLTEAFF
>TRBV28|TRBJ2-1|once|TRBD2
TGTGCCAGCAGTCCCGCCCAGCGGGAGACAGATGAGCAGTTCTTC
CASSPAQRETDEQFF
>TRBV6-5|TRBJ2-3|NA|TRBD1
TGTGCCAGCAGTTACTCGATTACAGGGGGAATAGATACGCAGTATTTT
CASSYSITGGIDTQYF
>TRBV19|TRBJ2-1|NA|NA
TGTGCCAGTAGTACCAACGGGGGCAATGAGCAGTTCTTC
CASSTNGGNEQFF
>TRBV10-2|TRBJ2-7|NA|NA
TGCGCCAGCCTGGGGAGCTCCTACGAGCAGTACTTC
CASLGSSYEQYF
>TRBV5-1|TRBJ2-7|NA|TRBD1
TGCGCCAGCAGGTTTGAGGGACAGGGGGCTATAGAGCAGTACTTC
CASRFEGQGAIEQYF
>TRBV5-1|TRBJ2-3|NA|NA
TGCGCCAGCAGCCGGGGTGGTGCAGATACGCAGTATTTT
CASSRGGADTQYF
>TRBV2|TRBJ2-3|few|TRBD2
TGTGCCAGCAACCTACCTAGCGGGGGGAGATACACAGATACGCAGTATTTT
CASNLPSGGRYTDTQYF
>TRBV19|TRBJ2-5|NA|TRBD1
TGTGCCAGTAGTCAGACAGGGGTTGTGGGGGAGACCCAGTACTTC
CASSQTGVVGETQYF
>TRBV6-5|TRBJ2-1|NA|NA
TGTGCCAGCAGTTACACCGGGACCCCTGGGGGCAATGAGCAGTTCTTC
CASSYTGTPGGNEQFF
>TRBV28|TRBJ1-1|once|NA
TGTGCCAGCAGTTCCCCCCCGAATGAAGCTTTCTTT
CASSSPPNEAFF
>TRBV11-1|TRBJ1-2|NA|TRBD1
TGTGCCAGCAGCTCCGGTCGAAGACAGGGAAACTACACCTTC
CASSSGRRQGNYTF
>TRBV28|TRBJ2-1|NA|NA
TGTGCCAGCAGTTCCGGGGACGCTACTTCCTACAATGAGCAGTTCTTC
CASSSGDATSYNEQFF
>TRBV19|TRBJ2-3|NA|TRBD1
TGTGCCAGTACTGCAGGGGGCTATACAGATACGCAGTATTTT
CASTAGGYTDTQYF
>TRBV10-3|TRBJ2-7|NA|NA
TGTGCCATCAGTGAAGGAACAGGGAACTTGCGGACCGAGCAGTACTTC
CAISEGTGNLRTEQYF
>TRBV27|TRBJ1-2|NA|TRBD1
TGTGCCAGCAGTACTGACAGGGGGCACTATGGCTACACCTTC
CASSTDRGHYGYTF
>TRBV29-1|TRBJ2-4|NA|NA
TGCAGCGCCGTCCCGGGGGCCAAAAACATTCAGTACTTC
CSAVPGAKNIQYF
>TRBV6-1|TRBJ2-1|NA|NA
TGTGCCAGCAGCACCTTCGGAATCGGATACAATGAGCAGTTCTTC
CASSTFGIGYNEQFF
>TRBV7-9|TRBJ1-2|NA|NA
TGTGCCAGCAGCTCTTGGGACCCGCCGGTCCATGGCTACACCTTC
CASSSWDPPVHGYTF
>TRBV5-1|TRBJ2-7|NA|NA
TGCGCCAGCAGCCCTAAGACGGACGAGCAGTACTTC
CASSPKTDEQYF
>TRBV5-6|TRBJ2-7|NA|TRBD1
TGTGCCAGCAGCTATGACAGGGGGACCCACGAGCAGTACTTC
CASSYDRGTHEQYF
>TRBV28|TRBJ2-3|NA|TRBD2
TGTGCCAGCAGTGACGGACTAGCGGGATCAGATACGCAGTATTTT
CASSDGLAGSDTQYF
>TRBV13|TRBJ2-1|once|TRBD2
TGTGCCAGCAGCGCAACCGGGACTAGCACCTACAATGAGCAGTTCTTC
CASSATGTSTYNEQFF
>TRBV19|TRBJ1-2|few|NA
TGTGCCAGTAGTATCGGCACAGCCGGGAGTGGTGGCTACACCTTC
CASSIGTAGSGGYTF
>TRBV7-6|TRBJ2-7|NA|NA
TGTGCCAGCAGCTTAGACTTACACGAGCAGTACTTC
CASSLDLHEQYF
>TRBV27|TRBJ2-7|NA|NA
TGTGCCAGCAGTTTAGTCGGGCAGGCTCACTACGAGCAGTACTTC
CASSLVGQAHYEQYF